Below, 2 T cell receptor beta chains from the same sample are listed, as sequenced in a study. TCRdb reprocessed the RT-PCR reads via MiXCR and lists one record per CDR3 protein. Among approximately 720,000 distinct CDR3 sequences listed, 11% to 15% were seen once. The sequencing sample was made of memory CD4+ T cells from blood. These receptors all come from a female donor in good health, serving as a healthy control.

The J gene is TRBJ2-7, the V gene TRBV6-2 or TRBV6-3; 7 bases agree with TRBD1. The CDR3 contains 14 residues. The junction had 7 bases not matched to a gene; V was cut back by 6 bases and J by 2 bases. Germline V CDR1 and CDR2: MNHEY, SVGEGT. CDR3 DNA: TGTGCCAGCAGCCCACTCAGGGGGACCTACGAGCAGTACTTC. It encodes CASSPLRGTYEQYF.

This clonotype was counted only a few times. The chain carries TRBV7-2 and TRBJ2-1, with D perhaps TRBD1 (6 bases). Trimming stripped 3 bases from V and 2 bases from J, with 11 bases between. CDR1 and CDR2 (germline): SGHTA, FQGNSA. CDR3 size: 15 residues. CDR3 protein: CASSLAWDTYNEQFF. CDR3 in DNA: TGTGCCAGCAGCTTGGCCTGGGACACCTACAATGAGCAGTTCTTC.